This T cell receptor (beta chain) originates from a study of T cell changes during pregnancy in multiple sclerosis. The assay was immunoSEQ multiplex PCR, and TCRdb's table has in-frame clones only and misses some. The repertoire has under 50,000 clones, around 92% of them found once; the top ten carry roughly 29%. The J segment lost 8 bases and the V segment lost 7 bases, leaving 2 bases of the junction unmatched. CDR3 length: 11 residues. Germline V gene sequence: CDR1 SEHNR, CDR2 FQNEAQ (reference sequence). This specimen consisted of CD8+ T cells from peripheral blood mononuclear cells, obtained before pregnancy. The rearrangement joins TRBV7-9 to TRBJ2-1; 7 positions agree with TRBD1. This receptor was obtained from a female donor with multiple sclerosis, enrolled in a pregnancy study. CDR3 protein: CASIGGYEQFF. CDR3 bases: TGTGCCAGCATAGGGGGCTATGAGCAGTTCTTC.